Presented here are 13 T cell receptor beta chains from one specimen sequenced in a study of cytomegalovirus exposure and HLA in healthy donors. PCR primers comprised 60 Vbeta and 13 Jbeta primers. Profiled with immunoSEQ multiplex PCR; TCRdb holds only in-frame clones, not every one. The sample yields 150,000 to 200,000 clones, 77% seen once. Sequences were obtained from PBMCs. The origin of the receptors is a young woman in good health and CMV-seronegative.

In this sample, this clone turned up once. The chain couples TRBV6-5 to TRBJ2-5; 8 bases line up with TRBD2. Trimming at V came to 6 bases and at J to 5 bases, leaving 8 bases not matched to a gene. CDR1 and CDR2 (germline): MNHEY, SVGAGI. This CDR3 region has 14 residues. The CDR3 protein is CASRRSGTGETQYF. CDR3 sequence (DNA): TGTGCCAGCAGACGTAGCGGGACGGGGGAGACCCAGTACTTC.

The V gene is TRBV6-5, the J gene TRBJ1-2, with 7 bases matching TRBD1. This CDR3 spans 13 amino acids. J gave up 4 bases and V 7 bases, and 6 bases lay outside the gene matches. CDR1 is MNHEY, CDR2 SVGAGI, per germline. The CDR3 nucleotides are TGTGCCAGCACCGCGACAGGGATCTATGGCTACACCTTC. Translating it yields CASTATGIYGYTF.

The V gene is TRBV5-1, the J gene TRBJ2-2; D might be TRBD2 (6 bases). The CDR3 has 15 amino acids. The ends were cut back, 1 base at V and 3 bases at J, with 10 bases in the middle. The germline gives CDR1 SGHRS, CDR2 YFSETQ. CDR3 in DNA: TGCGCCAGCAGCTTGTTATCGGGAGACACCGGGGAGCTGTTTTTT. Amino acid sequence: CASSLLSGDTGELFF. The full variable domain, its missing parts supplied by reference TRBV5-1 and TRBJ2-2, is KAGVTQTPRYLIKTRGQQVTLSCSPISGHRSVSWYQQTPGQGLQFLFEYFSETQRNKGNFPGRFSGRQFSNSRSEMNVSTLELGDSALYLCASSLLSGDTGELFFGEGSRLTVL.

The chain employs TRBV4-1 and TRBJ2-1; 10 nucleotides align to TRBD2. Per germline, CDR1 MGHRA and CDR2 YSYEKL. The CDR3 length is 17 residues. The junction had 4 bases not matched to a gene; V was cut back by 0 bases and J by 2 bases. Here the CDR3 reads CASSQDAAGGPYNEQFF. In DNA, the CDR3 is TGCGCCAGCAGCCAAGACGCAGCGGGGGGGCCCTACAATGAGCAGTTCTTC.

V gene TRBV21-1 combines with J gene TRBJ1-2. TRBV21-1 is shown as a pseudogene. This CDR3 spans 10 amino acids. CDR3 nucleotide sequence: TGTGCCAGACCCTCGGGTGGCTACACCTTC. This codes for CARPSGGYTF.

V is TRBV6-4 and J is TRBJ2-3; D not resolved. Germline lookup yields CDR1 MRHNA and CDR2 SNTAGT. This CDR3 spans 13 amino acids. The germline V and J ends were trimmed by 4 bases and 6 bases, with 11 bases remaining between them. The CDR3 is CASSGHSLDTQYF. The DNA of the CDR3 is TGTGCCAGCAGTGGTCATAGTCTTGATACGCAGTATTTT.

This clone was seen more than once but under ten times. The J gene is TRBJ1-6, the V gene TRBV6-1; possible D gene TRBD1, 5 bases. The germline V gene has CDR1 MNHNS and CDR2 SASEGT. The CDR3 runs to 14 residues. The ends were cut back, 4 bases at V and 5 bases at J, with 9 bases in the middle. This chain's CDR3 is CASSGGFDNSPLHF. In DNA form, the CDR3 reads TGTGCCAGCAGTGGGGGCTTCGATAATTCACCCCTCCACTTT.

The CDR3: CASSPETAYNEQFF. DNA of the CDR3: TGTGCCAGCTCACCAGAGACAGCCTACAATGAGCAGTTCTTC. The rearrangement links TRBV18 to TRBJ2-1; TRBD1 might be the D (5 bases). Per the germline V gene, CDR1 is KGHSH and CDR2 is LQKENI. The V gene lost 2 bases and the J gene lost 2 bases, with 7 bases spanning the gap. This CDR3 has 14 residues.

This clone was recorded a few times. This sequence joins TRBV11-1 and TRBJ1-1; 7 bases align to TRBD1. The CDR3 length is 14 residues. Trimming at V came to 3 bases and at J to 10 bases, leaving 11 bases not matched to a gene. Germline V gives CDR1 SGHAT, CDR2 FQDESV (reference sequence). CDR3 in amino acids: CASSFGGTGDGAFF. CDR3 DNA: TGTGCCAGCAGCTTTGGAGGAACAGGGGACGGAGCTTTCTTT.

This clone was seen just once. In DNA form, the CDR3 reads TGTGCCAGCAGGGCTCCGGGACAGGGAGGCAATCAGCCCCAGCATTTT. Its translation: CASRAPGQGGNQPQHF. The genes are TRBV28 and TRBJ1-5, with 9 bases aligning to TRBD1. V lost 6 bases to trimming and J lost 2 bases; unmatched junction nucleotides: 8. This CDR3 has 16 residues. Per germline, CDR1 MDHEN and CDR2 SYDVKM. The variable domain in full, completed from reference TRBV28 and TRBJ1-5, reads DVKVTQSSRYLVKRTGEKVFLECVQDMDHENMFWYRQDPGLGLRLIYFSYDVKMKEKGDIPEGYSVSREKKERFSLILESASTNQTSMYLCASRAPGQGGNQPQHFGDGTRLSIL.

This chain connects TRBV20-1 to TRBJ1-1; TRBD1 is a possible D gene (5 bases). Germline V gives CDR1 DFQATT, CDR2 SNEGSKA (reference sequence). The CDR3 extends over 11 amino acids. Trimming cost V 6 bases and J 9 bases, with 14 bases left between them. This CDR3 reads CSAKLGTQAFF. CDR3 nucleotides: TGCAGTGCCAAACTCGGGACTCAAGCTTTCTTT.

This sequence joins TRBV4-2 and TRBJ2-5; 9 positions match TRBD2. The CDR3 loop spans 15 amino acids. CDR1 LGHNA and CDR2 YNFKEQ come from the germline V gene. The J segment lost 1 base and the V segment lost 0 bases, leaving 0 bases of the junction unmatched. For the CDR3, the DNA is TGTGCCAGCAGCCAAGAGCGGGGGGGCCAAGAGACCCAGTACTTC. Translating gives CASSQERGGQETQYF.

The chain combines TRBV27 with TRBJ2-7; TRBD2 matches at 11 bases. The germline gives CDR1 MNHEY, CDR2 SMNVEV (reference sequence). This CDR3 has 18 amino acids. V lost 4 bases and J lost 3; bases outside the gene matches: 14. The CDR3 region has the DNA TGTGCCAGCAGTTCTAACTCACTAGCGGGAGTAATGATCTACGAGCAGTACTTC. Its protein is CASSSNSLAGVMIYEQYF.